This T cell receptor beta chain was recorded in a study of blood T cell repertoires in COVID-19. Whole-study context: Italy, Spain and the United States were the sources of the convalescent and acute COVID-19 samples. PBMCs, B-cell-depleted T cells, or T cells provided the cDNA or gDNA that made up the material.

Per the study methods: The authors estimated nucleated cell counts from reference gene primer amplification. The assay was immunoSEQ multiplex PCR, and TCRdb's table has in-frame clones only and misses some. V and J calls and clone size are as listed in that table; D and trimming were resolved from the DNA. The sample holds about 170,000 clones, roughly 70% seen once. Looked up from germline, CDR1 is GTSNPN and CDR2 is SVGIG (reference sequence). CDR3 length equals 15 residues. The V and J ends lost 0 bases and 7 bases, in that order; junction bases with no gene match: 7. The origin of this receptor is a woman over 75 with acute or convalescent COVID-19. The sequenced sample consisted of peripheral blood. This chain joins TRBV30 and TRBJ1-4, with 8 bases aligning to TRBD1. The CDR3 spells CAWSVGQGAGEKLFF. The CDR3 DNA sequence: TGTGCCTGGAGTGTAGGGCAGGGGGCGGGTGAAAAACTGTTTTTT.